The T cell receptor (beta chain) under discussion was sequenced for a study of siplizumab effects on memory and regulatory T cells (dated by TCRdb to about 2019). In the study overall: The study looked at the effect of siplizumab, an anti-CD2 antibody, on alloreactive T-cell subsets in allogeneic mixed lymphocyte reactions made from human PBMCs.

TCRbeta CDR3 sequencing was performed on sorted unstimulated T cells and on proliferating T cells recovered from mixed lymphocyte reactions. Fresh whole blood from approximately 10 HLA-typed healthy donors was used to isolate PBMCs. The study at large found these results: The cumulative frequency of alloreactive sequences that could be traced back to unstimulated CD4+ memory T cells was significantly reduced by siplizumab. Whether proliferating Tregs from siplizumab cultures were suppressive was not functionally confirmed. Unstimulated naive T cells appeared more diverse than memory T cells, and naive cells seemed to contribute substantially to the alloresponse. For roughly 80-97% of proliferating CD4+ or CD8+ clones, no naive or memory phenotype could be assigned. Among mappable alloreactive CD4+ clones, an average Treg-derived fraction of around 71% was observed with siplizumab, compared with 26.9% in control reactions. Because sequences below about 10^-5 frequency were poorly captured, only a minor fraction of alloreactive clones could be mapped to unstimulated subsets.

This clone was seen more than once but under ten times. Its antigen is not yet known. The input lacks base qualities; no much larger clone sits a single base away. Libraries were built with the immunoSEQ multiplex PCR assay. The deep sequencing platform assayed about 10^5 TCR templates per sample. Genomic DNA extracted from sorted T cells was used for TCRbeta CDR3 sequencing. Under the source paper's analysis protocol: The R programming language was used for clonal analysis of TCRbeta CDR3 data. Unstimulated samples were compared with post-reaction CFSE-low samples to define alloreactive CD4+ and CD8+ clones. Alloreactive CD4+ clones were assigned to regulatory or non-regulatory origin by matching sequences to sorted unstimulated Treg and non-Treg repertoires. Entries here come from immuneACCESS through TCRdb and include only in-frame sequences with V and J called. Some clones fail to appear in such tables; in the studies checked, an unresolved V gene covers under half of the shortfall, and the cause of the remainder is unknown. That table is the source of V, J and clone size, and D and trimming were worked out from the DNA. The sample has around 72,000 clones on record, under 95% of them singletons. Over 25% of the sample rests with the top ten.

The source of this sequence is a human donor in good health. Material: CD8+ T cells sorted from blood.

The CDR3 sequence is CASSVDTYEQYF. The DNA is TGTGCCAGCAGCGTGGACACCTACGAGCAGTACTTC. This chain joins TRBV5-8 to TRBJ2-7; a tentative D match to TRBD1 spans 5 bases. From the germline V gene, CDR1 is SGHTS and CDR2 is YDEGEE. V loses 4 bases, J loses 2 bases, and the germline ends lie 7 bases apart. The CDR3 contains 12 residues, cysteine and phenylalanine counted. The retained sequence is limited to the CDR3, 36 bases, with the frame set at the first base.